The 29 T cell receptor beta chains listed next were all sequenced from one sample in a study of T cell responses to AZD1222 COVID-19 vaccine. Assay used: immunoSEQ multiplex PCR; TCRdb lists only in-frame clones, some missing. Of about 84,000 clones in the sample, around 85% were seen once. The source was peripheral blood, collected 28 days after the second AZD1222 dose. These receptors all come from an adult who received the AZD1222 COVID-19 vaccine.

The chain employs TRBV10-3 and TRBJ2-7; a weak D match, TRBD2 (5 bases). Germline V gene data show CDR1 as ENHRY and CDR2 as SYGVKD. The CDR3 is 14 residues long. V was pared by 6 bases and J by 4 bases, with 16 bases between. The CDR3, as DNA: TGTGCCATCAGGGACGAGGGCGGGCCTTACGAGCAGTACTTC. The encoded protein is CAIRDEGGPYEQYF.

The gene calls are TRBV6-6 and TRBJ2-7; the match to TRBD1 covers 7 bases. V lost 5 bases and J lost 4; bases outside the gene matches: 23. Germline loops: CDR1 MNHNY, CDR2 SVGAGI (reference sequence). This CDR3 has 19 residues. The CDR3 region is CASSRPPGGSQTSRYEQYF. Written as DNA, the CDR3 is TGTGCCAGCAGTCGGCCCCCAGGGGGTAGTCAGACGAGTAGGTACGAGCAGTACTTC.

The J gene is TRBJ2-4, the V gene TRBV5-6; the D gene is possibly TRBD1 (6 bases). The CDR3 extends over 15 amino acids. CDR1 and CDR2 (germline): SGHDT, YYEEEE. Trimming shortened V by 4 bases and J by 3 bases, and 14 bases separated the two germline ends. CDR3: CASSEWGLGKNIQYF. The CDR3 region has the DNA TGTGCCAGCAGCGAGTGGGGGCTTGGCAAAAACATTCAGTACTTC. The entire variable domain, with the rest obtained from reference TRBV5-6 and TRBJ2-4, is as follows: DAGVTQSPTHLIKTRGQQVTLRCSPKSGHDTVSWYQQALGQGPQFIFQYYEEEERQRGNFPDRFSGHQFPNYSSELNVNALLLGDSALYLCASSEWGLGKNIQYFGAGTRLSVL.

The chain uses TRBV5-5 and TRBJ1-3, with no clear D. This CDR3 region has 15 residues. Germline CDR1 reads SGHKS; CDR2 reads YYEKEE (reference sequence). V was cut by 0 bases and J by 0 bases, with 7 bases left in between. This CDR3 reads CASSLVSGSGNTIYF. CDR3 DNA: TGTGCCAGCAGCTTGGTATCGGGCTCTGGAAACACCATATATTTT. The complete variable domain, with remaining parts taken from reference TRBV5-5 and TRBJ1-3, reads DAGVTQSPTHLIKTRGQQVTLRCSPISGHKSVSWYQQVLGQGPQFIFQYYEKEERGRGNFPDRFSARQFPNYSSELNVNALLLGDSALYLCASSLVSGSGNTIYFGEGSWLTVV.

The chain recombines TRBV10-3 with TRBJ1-1; possible D gene TRBD1, 6 bases. Trimming left V 0 bases short and J 3 bases short, with 14 bases between. Germline loops: CDR1 ENHRY, CDR2 SYGVKD. The CDR3 runs to 16 residues. The CDR3 loop is CAISESDRRGYTEAFF. CDR3 DNA: TGTGCCATCAGTGAGTCCGACAGAAGGGGGTACACTGAAGCTTTCTTT.

This clone was counted only a few times. The J gene is TRBJ1-6, the V gene TRBV5-4; D is possibly TRBD1 (6 bases). From germline, CDR1 is SGHNT and CDR2 YYREEE (reference sequence). This CDR3 has 17 amino acids. Trimming pared 1 base from V and 6 bases from J, leaving 17 bases between. In nucleotides, the CDR3 is TGTGCCAGCAGCTTGTTCGTAGGGGGGCAAAGTAATTCACCCCTCCACTTT. Its protein is CASSLFVGGQSNSPLHF.

The chain carries TRBV6-5 and TRBJ1-4, with no clear D. The CDR3 spans 13 residues. Trimming cost V 7 bases and J 3 bases, with 9 bases left between them. CDR1 is MNHEY, CDR2 SVGAGI, per germline. The CDR3 sequence is CASTRASNEKLFF. CDR3 DNA: TGTGCCAGCACAAGGGCCTCTAATGAAAAACTGTTTTTT.

By share, this clone ranks as medium-sized. The rearrangement joins TRBV5-1 to TRBJ1-4; no definite D call. V dropped 3 bases and J dropped 1 base, with 10 bases sitting between them. The germline gives CDR1 SGHRS, CDR2 YFSETQ. This CDR3 contains 15 residues. The CDR3 DNA sequence: TGCGCCAGCAGCTCCAACGGTTTAACTAATGAAAAACTGTTTTTT. Protein sequence: CASSSNGLTNEKLFF.

This rearrangement joins TRBV4-2 to TRBJ2-6; D unresolved. V lost 0 bases and J lost 2, with 5 bases in between. This CDR3 has 15 amino acids. Germline V gene lookup returns CDR1 LGHNA and CDR2 YNFKEQ. CDR3 coding DNA: TGTGCCAGCAGCCAAGATAGGCCTGGGGCCAACGTCCTGACTTTC. Its translation is CASSQDRPGANVLTF.

This clone was observed a single time. The chain has TRBV5-5 and TRBJ1-2; D might be TRBD1 (6 bases). Per germline, CDR1 SGHKS and CDR2 YYEKEE (reference sequence). Trimming cost V 4 bases and J 4 bases, with 14 bases left between them. The CDR3 has 14 residues. The CDR3 here is CASSERGQIYGYTF. The CDR3 DNA follows: TGTGCCAGCAGCGAGCGCGGACAGATCTATGGCTACACCTTC.

A single count supports this clone. The rearrangement joins TRBV19 to TRBJ2-1, with D perhaps matching TRBD1 (6 bases). CDR1 LNHDA and CDR2 SQIVND come from the germline V gene (reference sequence). V lost 9 bases and J lost 4, with 16 bases in between. The CDR3 spans 14 residues. The CDR3 loop reads CASADSSLYNEQFF. DNA for the CDR3: TGTGCCAGCGCGGACAGTTCCCTTTACAATGAGCAGTTCTTC. The full variable domain, in which reference TRBV19 and TRBJ2-1 provide the parts outside the CDR3, is DGGITQSPKYLFRKEGQNVTLSCEQNLNHDAMYWYRQDPGQGLRLIYYSQIVNDFQKGDIAEGYSVSREKKESFPLTVTSAQKNPTAFYLCASADSSLYNEQFFGPGTRLTVL.

This clone came up a few times. The chain uses TRBV7-3 and TRBJ2-3, with D tentatively TRBD2 (7 bases). V dropped 5 bases and J dropped 2 bases, with 14 bases sitting between them. The CDR3 sequence is 15 residues long. In germline, CDR1 is SGHTA, CDR2 FQGTGA. CDR3 in amino acids: CASSPKGGHTDTQYF. The CDR3 DNA sequence: TGTGCCAGCAGCCCAAAGGGGGGGCACACAGATACGCAGTATTTT. The entire variable domain, with the rest obtained from reference TRBV7-3 and TRBJ2-3, is as follows: GAGVSQTPSNKVTEKGKYVELRCDPISGHTALYWYRQSLGQGPEFLIYFQGTGAADDSGLPNDRFFAVRPEGSVSTLKIQRTERGDSAVYLCASSPKGGHTDTQYFGPGTRLTVL.

The chain combines TRBV6-4 with TRBJ1-1, with unresolved D. Trimming took 0 bases from V and 0 from J, leaving 5 bases between them. This CDR3 is built from 14 residues. The germline V gene has CDR1 MRHNA and CDR2 SNTAGT. This chain's CDR3 is CASSDSGMNTEAFF. Written as DNA, the CDR3 is TGTGCCAGCAGTGACTCGGGTATGAACACTGAAGCTTTCTTT.

This clone was seen once. The V gene is TRBV13, the J gene TRBJ2-3; 11 nucleotides line up with TRBD2. This CDR3 is 15 amino acids long. Losses at the gene ends were 5 bases for V and 4 bases for J; bases not matched to a gene: 5. Germline V gives CDR1 PRHDT, CDR2 FYEKMQ (reference sequence). The CDR3 DNA reads as TGTGCCAGCAGCCCTAGCGGGGGGAACTCAGATACGCAGTATTTT. Translated, it gives CASSPSGGNSDTQYF.

The chain recombines TRBV5-6 with TRBJ1-5; unclear D gene. CDR3 length equals 16 residues. V gave up 0 bases and J gave up 4 bases, with 14 bases separating them. The V gene's germline CDR1 is SGHDT and CDR2 YYEEEE. CDR3 DNA sequence: TGTGCCAGCAGCTTGGGCCCAACACAGTGGAATCAGCCCCAGCATTTT. Translation: CASSLGPTQWNQPQHF.

The rearrangement links TRBV25-1 to TRBJ2-7, with 11 bases matching TRBD2. The CDR3 totals 14 residues. The germline gives CDR1 MGHDK, CDR2 SYGVNS. V shed 4 bases, J shed 7 bases, and the junction held 6 bases outside the gene matches. This CDR3 is CASSASSGGREQYF. The DNA for the CDR3 is TGTGCCAGCAGTGCCTCTAGCGGGGGGCGGGAGCAGTACTTC.

The rearrangement links TRBV10-3 to TRBJ2-2, with 7 bases aligning to TRBD1. From germline, CDR1 is ENHRY and CDR2 SYGVKD. CDR3 length equals 16 residues. J was trimmed by 0 bases and V by 4 bases; bases with no gene match: 5. CDR3 sequence reads: CAISGPGQANTGELFF. The CDR3 region has the DNA TGTGCCATCAGTGGACCAGGACAGGCGAACACCGGGGAGCTGTTTTTT.

This clone has only a few counts. The V and J genes are TRBV10-2 and TRBJ2-7; TRBD1 might be the D (5 bases). The V gene's germline CDR1 is WSHSY and CDR2 SAAADI. The CDR3 has 15 amino acids. Deletions cut 8 bases from V and 0 bases from J, with 17 bases between. CDR3 nucleotides: TGCGCCAGCGCCGACAGACCCAGGAGCTCCTACGAGCAGTACTTC. Amino acid sequence: CASADRPRSSYEQYF.

The rearrangement links TRBV7-2 to TRBJ1-2, with TRBD1 matching 7 bases. The CDR3 consists of 13 residues. J gave up 4 bases and V 3 bases, and 2 bases lay outside the gene matches. Germline V gene data show CDR1 as SGHTA and CDR2 as FQGNSA. This chain's CDR3 is CASSFGTVYGYTF. The CDR3 DNA sequence: TGTGCCAGCAGCTTCGGGACAGTCTATGGCTACACCTTC.

The J gene is TRBJ2-2, the V gene TRBV6-6; D uncertain. This CDR3 is built from 15 residues. Trimming left V 2 bases short and J 0 bases short, with 7 bases between. Germline assignment: CDR1 MNHNY and CDR2 SVGAGI (reference sequence). CDR3 residues: CASSYGLTNTGELFF. CDR3 nucleotides: TGTGCCAGCAGTTACGGGTTAACGAACACCGGGGAGCTGTTTTTT.

V and J are TRBV10-3 and TRBJ2-7; the D gene is possibly TRBD2 (6 bases). Germline loops: CDR1 ENHRY, CDR2 SYGVKD. The ends were cut back, 2 bases at V and 2 bases at J, with 7 bases in the middle. CDR3 length: 13 amino acids. The CDR3 nucleotides are TGTGCCATCAGTGAGCGGGGGACCTACGAGCAGTACTTC. This sequence encodes CAISERGTYEQYF.

This chain links TRBV2 with TRBJ2-7; D uncertain. Per the germline V gene, CDR1 is SNHLY and CDR2 is FYNNEI. This CDR3 has 12 residues. V was cut by 4 bases and J by 1 base, with 5 bases left in between. The CDR3 protein is CASSVGSYEQYF. The CDR3 nucleotides read TGTGCCAGCAGTGTAGGATCCTACGAGCAGTACTTC.

This rearrangement joins TRBV6-5 to TRBJ2-7; D tentatively reads TRBD1 or TRBD2 (5 bases each). Trimming took off 9 bases at V and 1 base at J, with 16 bases between the two ends. The CDR3 has 14 amino acids. Germline values: CDR1 MNHEY, CDR2 SVGAGI. The CDR3 bases are TGTGCCAGTAGACGGGGCCGAGCGTCCTACGAGCAGTACTTC. It specifies CASRRGRASYEQYF.

This clone was detected only a few times. This chain connects TRBV5-5 to TRBJ2-7; D remains unclear. CDR3 length: 13 amino acids. Trimming took 0 bases from V and 5 from J, leaving 9 bases between them. Per germline, CDR1 SGHKS and CDR2 YYEKEE (reference sequence). Here the CDR3 DNA reads TGTGCCAGCAGCTTGGCTACGGCCCACGAGCAGTACTTC. Its translation is CASSLATAHEQYF. The full variable domain, its missing parts supplied by reference TRBV5-5 and TRBJ2-7, is DAGVTQSPTHLIKTRGQQVTLRCSPISGHKSVSWYQQVLGQGPQFIFQYYEKEERGRGNFPDRFSARQFPNYSSELNVNALLLGDSALYLCASSLATAHEQYFGPGTRLTVT.

This clone was found a few times. The rearrangement links TRBV28 to TRBJ1-1, with 11 nucleotides matching TRBD1. In germline, CDR1 is MDHEN, CDR2 SYDVKM. The CDR3 sequence is 17 residues long. Trimming at V came to 6 bases and at J to 2 bases, leaving 11 bases not matched to a gene. CDR3 DNA: TGTGCCAGCAGCTTCCACGGGACAGGGGGGGTCAACACTGAAGCTTTCTTT. Protein: CASSFHGTGGVNTEAFF.

The rearrangement joins TRBV2 to TRBJ1-1; no firm D call. V lost 3 bases and J lost 5, with 7 bases in between. In germline, CDR1 is SNHLY, CDR2 FYNNEI. The CDR3 has 12 amino acids. CDR3 in amino acids: CASSEHWTEAFF. For the CDR3, the DNA is TGTGCCAGCAGTGAGCACTGGACTGAAGCTTTCTTT.

V is TRBV19 and J is TRBJ2-6, with 9 nucleotides matching TRBD1. Trimming at V came to 1 base and at J to 0 bases, leaving 4 bases not matched to a gene. Looked up from germline, CDR1 is LNHDA and CDR2 is SQIVND (reference sequence). This CDR3 comprises 18 residues. The CDR3 nucleotides are TGTGCCAGTAGTATAGGGGACAGGGATATCTCTGGGGCCAACGTCCTGACTTTC. Amino acid sequence: CASSIGDRDISGANVLTF.

The chain couples TRBV10-3 to TRBJ2-3, with TRBD1 matching 7 bases. CDR3 length: 15 amino acids. Losses at the gene ends were 9 bases for V and 1 base for J; bases not matched to a gene: 10. Germline CDR1 ENHRY, CDR2 SYGVKD. The CDR3 DNA is TGTGCCATTAAAGGTCCGGGACAGCGCACAGATACGCAGTATTTT. This encodes CAIKGPGQRTDTQYF.

V gene TRBV28 combines with J gene TRBJ1-5, with D perhaps matching TRBD1 (6 bases). The CDR3 has 13 amino acids. Trimming removed 6 bases from V and 5 bases from J, with 11 bases in between. The germline gives CDR1 MDHEN, CDR2 SYDVKM. The CDR3 coding sequence is TGTGCCAGCAGAGAGACAGGAGATCAGCCCCAGCATTTT. It codes for CASRETGDQPQHF. Combining the CDR3 with reference TRBV28 and TRBJ1-5 gives the whole variable domain DVKVTQSSRYLVKRTGEKVFLECVQDMDHENMFWYRQDPGLGLRLIYFSYDVKMKEKGDIPEGYSVSREKKERFSLILESASTNQTSMYLCASRETGDQPQHFGDGTRLSIL.